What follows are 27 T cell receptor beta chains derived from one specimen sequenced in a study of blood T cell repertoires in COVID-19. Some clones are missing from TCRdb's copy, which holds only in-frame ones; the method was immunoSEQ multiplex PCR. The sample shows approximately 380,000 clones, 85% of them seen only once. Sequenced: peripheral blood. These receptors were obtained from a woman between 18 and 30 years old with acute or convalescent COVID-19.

The CDR3 DNA is TGTGCCAGCAGTAGCAGGGGCAATCAGCCCCAGCATTTT. Its protein product is CASSSRGNQPQHF. The V gene is TRBV6-2 or TRBV6-3, the J gene TRBJ1-5; maybe TRBD1 (5 bases). This CDR3 region has 13 residues. V was cut by 5 bases and J by 2 bases, with 7 bases left in between. The germline V gene encodes CDR1 MNHEY and CDR2 SVGEGT.

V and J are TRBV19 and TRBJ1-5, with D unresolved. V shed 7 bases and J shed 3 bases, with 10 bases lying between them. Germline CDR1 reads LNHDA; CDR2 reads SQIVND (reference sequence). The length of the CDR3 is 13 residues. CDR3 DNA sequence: TGTGCCAGTACCCCGAGCTTCAATCAGCCCCAGCATTTT. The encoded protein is CASTPSFNQPQHF.

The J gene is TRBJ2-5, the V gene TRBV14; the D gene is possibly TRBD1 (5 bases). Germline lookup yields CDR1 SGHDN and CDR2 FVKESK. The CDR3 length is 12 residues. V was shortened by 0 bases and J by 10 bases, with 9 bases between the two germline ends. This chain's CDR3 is CASSQDWQGQYF. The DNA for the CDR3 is TGTGCCAGCAGCCAAGATTGGCAGGGCCAGTACTTC.

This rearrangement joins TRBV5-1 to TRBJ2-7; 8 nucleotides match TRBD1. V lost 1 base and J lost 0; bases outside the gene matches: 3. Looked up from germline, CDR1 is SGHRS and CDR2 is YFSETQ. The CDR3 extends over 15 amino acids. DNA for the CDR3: TGCGCCAGCAGCTTGACAGGGGGGAGCTCCTACGAGCAGTACTTC. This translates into CASSLTGGSSYEQYF. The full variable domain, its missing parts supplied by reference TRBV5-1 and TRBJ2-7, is KAGVTQTPRYLIKTRGQQVTLSCSPISGHRSVSWYQQTPGQGLQFLFEYFSETQRNKGNFPGRFSGRQFSNSRSEMNVSTLELGDSALYLCASSLTGGSSYEQYFGPGTRLTVT.

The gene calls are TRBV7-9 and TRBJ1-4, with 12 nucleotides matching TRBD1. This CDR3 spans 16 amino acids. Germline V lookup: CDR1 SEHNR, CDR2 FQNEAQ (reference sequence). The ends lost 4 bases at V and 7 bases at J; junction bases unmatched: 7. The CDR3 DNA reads TGTGCCAGCAGCTCGGGACAGGGGGCGCGGGTTGAAAAACTGTTTTTT. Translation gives CASSSGQGARVEKLFF.

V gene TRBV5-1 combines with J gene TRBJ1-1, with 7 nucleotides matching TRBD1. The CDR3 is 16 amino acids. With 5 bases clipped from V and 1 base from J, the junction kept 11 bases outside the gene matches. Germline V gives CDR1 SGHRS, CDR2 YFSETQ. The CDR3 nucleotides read TGCGCCAGCAGACCAAATGCCGGGACAGAGAACACTGAAGCTTTCTTT. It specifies CASRPNAGTENTEAFF.

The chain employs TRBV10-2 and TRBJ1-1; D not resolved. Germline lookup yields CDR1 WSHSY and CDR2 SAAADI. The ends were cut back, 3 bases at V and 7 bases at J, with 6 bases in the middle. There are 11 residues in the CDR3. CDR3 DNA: TGCGCCAGCAGTGACGCGGGTGAAGCTTTCTTT. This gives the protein CASSDAGEAFF.

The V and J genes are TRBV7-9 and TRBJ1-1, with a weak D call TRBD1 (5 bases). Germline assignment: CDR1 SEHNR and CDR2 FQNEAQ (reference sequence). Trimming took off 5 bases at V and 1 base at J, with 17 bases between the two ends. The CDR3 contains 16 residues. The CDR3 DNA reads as TGTGCCAGCAGCGAGGATCTTAGGGGCGGGAACACTGAAGCTTTCTTT. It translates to CASSEDLRGGNTEAFF. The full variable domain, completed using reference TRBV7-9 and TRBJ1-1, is DTGVSQNPRHKITKRGQNVTFRCDPISEHNRLYWYRQTLGQGPEFLTYFQNEAQLEKSRLLSDRFSAERPKGSFSTLEIQRTEQGDSAMYLCASSEDLRGGNTEAFFGQGTRLTVV.

The chain's CDR3 is CASEEGGGGTEAFF. The CDR3 coding sequence is TGCGCCAGCGAAGAGGGCGGCGGAGGAACTGAAGCTTTCTTT. The chain recombines TRBV5-1 with TRBJ1-1; no definite D call. CDR3 length: 14 residues. V lost 7 bases to trimming and J lost 5 bases, with 18 bases between them. Per the germline V gene, CDR1 is SGHRS and CDR2 is YFSETQ.

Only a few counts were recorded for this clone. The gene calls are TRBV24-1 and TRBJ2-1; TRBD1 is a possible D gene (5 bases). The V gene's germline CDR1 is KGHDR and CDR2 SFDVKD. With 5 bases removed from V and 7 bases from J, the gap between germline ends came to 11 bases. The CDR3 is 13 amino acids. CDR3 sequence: CATSAPDINEQFF. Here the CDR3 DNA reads TGTGCCACCAGTGCCCCGGACATAAATGAGCAGTTCTTC.

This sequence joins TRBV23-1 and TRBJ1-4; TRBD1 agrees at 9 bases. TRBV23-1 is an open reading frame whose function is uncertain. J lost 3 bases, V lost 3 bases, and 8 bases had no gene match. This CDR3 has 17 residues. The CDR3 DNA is TGCGCCAGCAGTCAGTACCGGGACAGGGATTCTAATGAAAAACTGTTTTTT. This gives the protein CASSQYRDRDSNEKLFF.

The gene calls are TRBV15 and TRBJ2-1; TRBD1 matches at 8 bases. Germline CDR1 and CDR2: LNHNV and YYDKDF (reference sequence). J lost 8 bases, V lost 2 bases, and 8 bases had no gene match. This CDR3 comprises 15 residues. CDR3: CATSRSLDRADEQFF. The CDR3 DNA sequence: TGTGCCACCAGCAGATCCCTGGACAGGGCGGATGAGCAGTTCTTC.

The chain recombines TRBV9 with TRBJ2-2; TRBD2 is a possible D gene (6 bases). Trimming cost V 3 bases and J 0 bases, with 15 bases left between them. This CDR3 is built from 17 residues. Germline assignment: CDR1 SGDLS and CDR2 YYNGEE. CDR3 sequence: CASSGARGGANTGELFF. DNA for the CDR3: TGTGCCAGCAGCGGGGCCCGGGGCGGGGCGAACACCGGGGAGCTGTTTTTT.

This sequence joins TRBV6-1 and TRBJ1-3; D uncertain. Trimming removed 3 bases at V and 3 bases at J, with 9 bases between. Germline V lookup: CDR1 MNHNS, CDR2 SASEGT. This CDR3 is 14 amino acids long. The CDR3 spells CASSDGESGNTIYF. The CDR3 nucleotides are TGTGCCAGCAGTGACGGGGAGAGTGGAAACACCATATATTTT.

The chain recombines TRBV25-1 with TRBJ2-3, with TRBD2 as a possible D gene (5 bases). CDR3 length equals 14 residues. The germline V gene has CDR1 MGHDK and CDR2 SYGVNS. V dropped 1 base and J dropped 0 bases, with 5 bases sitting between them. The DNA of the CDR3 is TGTGCCAGCAGTGAATCGGGGAGCACAGATACGCAGTATTTT. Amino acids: CASSESGSTDTQYF.

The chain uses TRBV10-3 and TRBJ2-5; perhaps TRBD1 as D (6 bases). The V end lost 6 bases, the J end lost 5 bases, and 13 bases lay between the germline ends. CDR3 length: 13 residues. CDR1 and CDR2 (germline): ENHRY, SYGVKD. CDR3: CAIRPGHGETQYF. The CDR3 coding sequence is TGTGCCATCAGGCCGGGACACGGGGAGACCCAGTACTTC.

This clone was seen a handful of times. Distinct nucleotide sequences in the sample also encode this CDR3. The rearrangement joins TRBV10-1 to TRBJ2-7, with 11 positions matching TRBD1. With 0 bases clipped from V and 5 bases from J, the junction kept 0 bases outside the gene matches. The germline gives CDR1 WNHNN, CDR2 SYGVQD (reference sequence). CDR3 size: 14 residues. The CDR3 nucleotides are TGCGCCAGCAGTGAGTCGGGACAGGGGGACGAGCAGTACTTC. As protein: CASSESGQGDEQYF.

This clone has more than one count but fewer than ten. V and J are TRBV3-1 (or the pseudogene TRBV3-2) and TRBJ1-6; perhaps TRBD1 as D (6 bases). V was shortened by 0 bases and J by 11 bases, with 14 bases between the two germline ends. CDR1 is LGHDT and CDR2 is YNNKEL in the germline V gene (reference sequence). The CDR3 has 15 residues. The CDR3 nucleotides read TGTGCCAGCAGCCAAGAAGGGACAATCTCTCCACCCCTCCACTTT. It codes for CASSQEGTISPPLHF.

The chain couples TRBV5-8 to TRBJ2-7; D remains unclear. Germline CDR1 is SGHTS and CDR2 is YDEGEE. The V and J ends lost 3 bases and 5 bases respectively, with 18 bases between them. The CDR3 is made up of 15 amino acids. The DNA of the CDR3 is TGTGCCAGCAGCTCATGGGTCCCTAGTGAGAACGAGCAGTACTTC. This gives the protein CASSSWVPSENEQYF.

The CDR3 loop is CASTPFKLAREQYF. The DNA of the CDR3 is TGTGCCAGCACCCCCTTTAAACTAGCGCGGGAGCAGTACTTC. The V and J genes are TRBV28 and TRBJ2-7; 7 positions agree with TRBD2. The CDR3 runs 14 residues. Per germline, CDR1 MDHEN and CDR2 SYDVKM. V shed 7 bases and J 7 bases; nucleotides not matched to a gene: 13.

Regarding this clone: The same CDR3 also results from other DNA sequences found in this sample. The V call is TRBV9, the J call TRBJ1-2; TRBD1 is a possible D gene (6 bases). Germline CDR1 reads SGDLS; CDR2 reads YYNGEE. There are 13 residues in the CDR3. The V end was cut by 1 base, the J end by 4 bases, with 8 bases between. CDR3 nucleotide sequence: TGTGCCAGCAGCGTAACAGGGCTCTATGGCTACACCTTC. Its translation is CASSVTGLYGYTF.

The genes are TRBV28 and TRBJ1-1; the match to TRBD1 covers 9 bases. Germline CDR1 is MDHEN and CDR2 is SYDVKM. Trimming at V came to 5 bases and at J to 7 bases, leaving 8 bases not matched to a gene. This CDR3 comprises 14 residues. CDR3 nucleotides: TGTGCCAGCAGTCCGATCAGACAGGGGGTTGAAGCTTTCTTT. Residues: CASSPIRQGVEAFF.

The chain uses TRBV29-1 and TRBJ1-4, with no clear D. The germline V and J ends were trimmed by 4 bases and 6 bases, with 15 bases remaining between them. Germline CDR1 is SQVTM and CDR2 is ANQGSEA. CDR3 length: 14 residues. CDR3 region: CSVGRVVEDEKLFF. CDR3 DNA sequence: TGCAGCGTTGGGCGTGTGGTGGAGGATGAAAAACTGTTTTTT.

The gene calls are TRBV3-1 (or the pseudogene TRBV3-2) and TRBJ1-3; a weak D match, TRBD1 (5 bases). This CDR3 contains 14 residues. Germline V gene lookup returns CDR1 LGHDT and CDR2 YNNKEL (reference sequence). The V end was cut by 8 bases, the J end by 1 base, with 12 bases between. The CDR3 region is CASGRGNSGNTIYF. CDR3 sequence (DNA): TGTGCCAGCGGGAGGGGCAATTCTGGAAACACCATATATTTT.

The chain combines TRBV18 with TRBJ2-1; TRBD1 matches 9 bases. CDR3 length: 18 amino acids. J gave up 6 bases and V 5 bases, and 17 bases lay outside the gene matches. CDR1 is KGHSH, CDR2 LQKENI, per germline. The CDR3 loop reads CASSSNQPGTGSINEQFF. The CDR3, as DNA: TGTGCCAGCTCATCCAATCAACCCGGGACAGGGAGTATCAATGAGCAGTTCTTC.

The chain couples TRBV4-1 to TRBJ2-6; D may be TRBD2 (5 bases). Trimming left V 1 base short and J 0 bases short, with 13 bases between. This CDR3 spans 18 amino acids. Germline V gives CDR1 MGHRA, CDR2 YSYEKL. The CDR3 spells CASSQVEGPVSGANVLTF. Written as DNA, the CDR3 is TGCGCCAGCAGCCAAGTTGAGGGCCCCGTCTCTGGGGCCAACGTCCTGACTTTC.

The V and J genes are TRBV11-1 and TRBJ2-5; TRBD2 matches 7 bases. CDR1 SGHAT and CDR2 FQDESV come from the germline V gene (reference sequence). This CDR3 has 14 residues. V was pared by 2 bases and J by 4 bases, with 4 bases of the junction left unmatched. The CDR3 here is CASSLPGGLETQYF. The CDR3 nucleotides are TGTGCCAGCAGCTTACCGGGGGGTTTAGAGACCCAGTACTTC.